The present TCR beta chain was sequenced within a study of blood T cell repertoires in COVID-19. Study-wide background: Sites across the United States, Italy and Spain contributed samples from acute and convalescent COVID-19.

Cohort placement rested on clinical history that participants reported themselves. This table comes from immunoSEQ multiplex PCR, and its TCRdb copy is limited to in-frame clones, with some not included. The sample consists of a few hundred thousand clones, about 87% of them appearing once. Germline values: CDR1 LNHDA, CDR2 SQIVND (reference sequence). V dropped 7 bases and J dropped 6 bases, with 16 bases sitting between them. The CDR3 has 14 amino acids. The sequence was collected from a man between 18 and 29 years old with acute COVID-19. The material sequenced was PBMCs or T cells enriched from blood (not recorded which). The rearrangement uses TRBV19 and TRBJ1-5; perhaps TRBD1 as D (6 bases). The chain's CDR3 is CASTNPGAAQPQHF. The CDR3 bases are TGTGCCAGTACTAATCCAGGGGCCGCTCAGCCCCAGCATTTT. Based on the CDR3 plus reference TRBV19 and TRBJ1-5, the full variable domain is DGGITQSPKYLFRKEGQNVTLSCEQNLNHDAMYWYRQDPGQGLRLIYYSQIVNDFQKGDIAEGYSVSREKKESFPLTVTSAQKNPTAFYLCASTNPGAAQPQHFGDGTRLSIL.